The entry below gives a single T cell receptor (beta chain) sequence along with its context. Its antigen is not yet known. One base away there is no much larger clone; base qualities are not given. These data originate in a study of blood T cell repertoires in COVID-19 (dated by TCRdb to about 2020). Broadly, across the study: Collaborator samples came from the United States, Italy and Spain and covered acute and convalescent phases of COVID-19. Samples came from the ongoing ImmuneRACE study (first 160 participants) plus 1,254 subjects from 6 global collaborators. The repertoires were made available in a free public database intended to serve as a resource for research on the immune response to SARS-CoV-2. Deeply sampled blood TCRbeta repertoires from subjects exposed to, actively infected with, or recovered from COVID-19 were included in the dataset. Where HLA class I and class II types were available, the types were taken from metadata supplied by the sample provider, not from assay-based typing. The sample metadata nearly always contained a de-identified subject ID, COVID-19 status, age in years and sex. The prospective study material was composed of cDNA or gDNA derived from T cells, B-cell-depleted T cells, or PBMCs.

In the prospective study, participants were 18 to 89 years old, resided in about two dozen geographic areas of the United States, and were enrolled through a virtual design. In the prospective study, cohorts were assigned on the basis of participant-reported clinical history obtained from a screening survey and a study questionnaire. For ImmuneRACE Cohort 3, a participant was defined as recovered based on two consecutive negative NP/OP PCR tests, clearance by a healthcare professional, or resolution of symptoms. Mobile phlebotomists in the prospective study collected whole blood, serum and a nasopharyngeal or oropharyngeal swab from every participant. Prospective study participants could optionally give additional blood draws and questionnaires over an approximately 2-month period. Before DNA extraction, blood samples from the prospective study were shipped at room temperature or frozen. Study-wide conclusions, independent of this receptor: The amount of clinical and demographic metadata varied by source and participant and was provided uncurated.

Relative to germline, V is missing 6 bases and J is missing 12 bases, with 14 bases of the junction outside any gene match. The CDR3 numbers 14 residues from cysteine through phenylalanine. CDR3 DNA only is kept here, 42 bases in frame from base 1. From the germline V gene (reference sequence), CDR1 is LNHDA and CDR2 is SQIVND. TCRbeta CDR3 regions were amplified from genomic DNA using the immunoSEQ Assay, a bias-controlled multiplex PCR. On the authors' methods: The number of nucleated cells in each sample was estimated from the amplification of reference gene primers within the assay. To quantify the absolute abundance of each unique TCRbeta CDR3 rearrangement, sequence reads were collapsed and filtered. For each sample, productive Simpson clonality was calculated as the square root of Simpson's diversity index across productive rearrangements. This is the immuneACCESS table as TCRdb keeps it, with only in-frame sequences that have V and J called. A part of the clones is gone; compared with another copy, unresolved V genes explain less than half, and the rest is unexplained. D and trimming come from the DNA, and the V and J calls and clone size come from that table. The sample table lists about 320,000 clones, 89% of them with a count of one. Clones ranked in the top ten supply approximately 5.5% of the sample.

This sequence was found in a man aged 60 to 75 who had recovered from COVID-19. The sequenced sample was PBMCs or T cells enriched from blood (not recorded which). This sequence uses TRBV19 and TRBJ2-1; the junction holds 7 bases that match TRBD2. The base sequence is TGTGCCAGTAGGCCGGGAGGACCTTACGGTGGGCAGTTCTTC. This codes for CASRPGGPYGGQFF.